The clone carrying this T cell receptor beta chain was seen a few times. As yet, its antigen is unknown. The ends were cut back, 4 bases at V and 6 bases at J, with 16 bases in the middle. The length of the CDR3 is 15 residues. The sample is drawn from a study of T cells in Graves' hyperthyroidism and ophthalmopathy. Study-level information: Initial diagnosis, before any treatment, was when peripheral blood was collected.

Findings of the study overall: Before onset, by a median of approximately 6.8 months, the model predicted ophthalmopathy.

It was RNA transcripts that yielded the amplified TCR beta CDR3 regions. First-round RT-PCR targeting the TCR CDR3 was performed with the HTBI primer set. Each CDR3 protein gets one entry after TCRdb re-called the multiplex PCR reads with MiXCR. In the table there are approximately 350,000 distinct CDR3 sequences, roughly 15% of which are singletons. Ophthalmopathy patients all had a Clinical Activity Score of at least 3, a NOSPECS grade of at least 4 and disease under 3 months old. The rearrangement joins TRBV12-3 or TRBV12-4 to TRBJ2-1; D perhaps matches TRBD2 (6 bases). This TCR was sampled from a woman in her sixties or seventies with Graves' ophthalmopathy. Sequenced input: blood. CDR3 sequence reads: CASSSGGSGFNEQFF. For the CDR3, the DNA is TGTGCCAGCAGTTCTGGAGGGTCGGGGTTCAATGAGCAGTTCTTC.